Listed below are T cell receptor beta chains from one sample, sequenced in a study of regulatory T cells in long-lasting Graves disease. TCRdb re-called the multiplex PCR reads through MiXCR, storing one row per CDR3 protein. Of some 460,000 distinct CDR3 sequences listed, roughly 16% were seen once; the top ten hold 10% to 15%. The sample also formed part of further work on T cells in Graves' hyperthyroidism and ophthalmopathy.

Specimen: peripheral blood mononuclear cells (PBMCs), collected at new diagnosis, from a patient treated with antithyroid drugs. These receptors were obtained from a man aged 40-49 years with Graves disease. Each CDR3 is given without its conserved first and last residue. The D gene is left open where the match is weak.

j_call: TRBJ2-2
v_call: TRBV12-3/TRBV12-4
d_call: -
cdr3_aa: ASSAFTGELF

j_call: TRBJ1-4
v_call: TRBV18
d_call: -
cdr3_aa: ASSPPRQVEKLF

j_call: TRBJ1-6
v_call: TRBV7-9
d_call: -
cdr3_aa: ASSLDGNSPLH

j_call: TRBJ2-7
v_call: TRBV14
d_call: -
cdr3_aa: ASSQHPGTRGSYEQY

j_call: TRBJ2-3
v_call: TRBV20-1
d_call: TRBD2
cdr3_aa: SARMTSGRVRGTDTQY

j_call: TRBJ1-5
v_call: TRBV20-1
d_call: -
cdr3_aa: SAREGHPRQPQH

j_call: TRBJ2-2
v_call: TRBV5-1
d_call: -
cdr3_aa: ASSLVFTFAVGTGELF

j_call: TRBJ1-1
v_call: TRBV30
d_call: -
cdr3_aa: AWNGTPGGAF

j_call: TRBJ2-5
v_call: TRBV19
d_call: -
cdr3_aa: ASSYTTGAPETQY

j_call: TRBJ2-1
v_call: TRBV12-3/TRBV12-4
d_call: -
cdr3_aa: ASSLSRGFEQF

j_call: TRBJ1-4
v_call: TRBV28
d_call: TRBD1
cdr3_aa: ASSWDRGNEKLF

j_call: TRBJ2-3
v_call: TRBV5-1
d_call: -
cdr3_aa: ASRSTSDTQY

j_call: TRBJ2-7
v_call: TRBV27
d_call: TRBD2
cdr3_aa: ASGSSGRIYEQY

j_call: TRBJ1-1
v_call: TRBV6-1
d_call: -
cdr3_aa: ASTQGRSEAF

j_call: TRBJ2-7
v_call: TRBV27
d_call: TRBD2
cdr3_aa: ASRPRTSGSGEQY

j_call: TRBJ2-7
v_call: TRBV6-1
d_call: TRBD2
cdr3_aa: ASRDTLAGSEQY

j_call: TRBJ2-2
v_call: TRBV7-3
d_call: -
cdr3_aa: ASSLQRVGGELF

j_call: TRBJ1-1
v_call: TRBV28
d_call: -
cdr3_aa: ASSFRGLPNTEAF

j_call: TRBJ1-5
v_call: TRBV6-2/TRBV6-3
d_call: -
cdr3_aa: ASRKRGNQPQH

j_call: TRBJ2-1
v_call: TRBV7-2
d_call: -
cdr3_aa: ASSLAGDGDNEQF

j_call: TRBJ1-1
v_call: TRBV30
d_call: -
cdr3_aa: AWSPLQGFGTEAF

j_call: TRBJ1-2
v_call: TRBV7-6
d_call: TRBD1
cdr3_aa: ASSVYAGTGVTGYT

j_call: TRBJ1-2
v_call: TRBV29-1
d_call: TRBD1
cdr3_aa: SAAGQGKGGYT

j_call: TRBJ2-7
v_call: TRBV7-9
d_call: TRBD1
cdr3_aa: ASSPGQGIAYEQY

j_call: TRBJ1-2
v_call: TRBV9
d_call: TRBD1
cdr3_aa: ASSDLRGRGYT

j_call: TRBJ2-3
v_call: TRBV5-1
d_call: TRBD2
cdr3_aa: ASSYGASGITDTQY

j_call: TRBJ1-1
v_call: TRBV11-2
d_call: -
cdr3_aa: ASSLDGQMNTEAF

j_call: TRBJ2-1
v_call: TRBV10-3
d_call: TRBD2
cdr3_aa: ATSGGATSGRGSYNEQF

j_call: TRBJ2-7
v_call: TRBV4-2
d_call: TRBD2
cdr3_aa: ASSQDLAGGYYEQY

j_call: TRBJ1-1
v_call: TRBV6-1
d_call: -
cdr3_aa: ASAQSWNTEAF

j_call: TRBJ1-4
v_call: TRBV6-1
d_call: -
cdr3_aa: ASSELGEEEKLF

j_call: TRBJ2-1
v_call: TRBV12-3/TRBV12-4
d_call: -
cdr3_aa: ASSPRVVDYNEQF

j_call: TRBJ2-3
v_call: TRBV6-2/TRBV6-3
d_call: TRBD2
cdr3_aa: ASREAGSRDTQY

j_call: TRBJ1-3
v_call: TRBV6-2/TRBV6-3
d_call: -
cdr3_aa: ASRREGSGNTIY

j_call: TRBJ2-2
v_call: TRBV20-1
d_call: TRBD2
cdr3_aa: SARAGLAGVEGNTGELF

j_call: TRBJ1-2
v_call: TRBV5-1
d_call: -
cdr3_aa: ASSLVTTNYGYT

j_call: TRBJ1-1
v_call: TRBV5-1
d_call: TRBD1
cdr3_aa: ASSPPETGAEAF

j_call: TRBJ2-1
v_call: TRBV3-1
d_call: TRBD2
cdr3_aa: ASSQDHPSGNEQF

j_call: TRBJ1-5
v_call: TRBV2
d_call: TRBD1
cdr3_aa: ASSGDREEPQH

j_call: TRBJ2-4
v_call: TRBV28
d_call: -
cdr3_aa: ASSRVRASKNIQY

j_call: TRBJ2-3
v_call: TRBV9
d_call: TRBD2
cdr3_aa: ASTRTSGSTDTQY

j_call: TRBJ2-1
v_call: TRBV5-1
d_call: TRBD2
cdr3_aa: ASSLTGGIYNEQF

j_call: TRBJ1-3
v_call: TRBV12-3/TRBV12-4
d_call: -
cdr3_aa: ASSLVRSTGNTIY

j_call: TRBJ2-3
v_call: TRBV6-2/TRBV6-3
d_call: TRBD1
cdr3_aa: ASSYPGQGTDTQY

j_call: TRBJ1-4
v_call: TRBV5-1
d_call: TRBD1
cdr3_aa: ASSLTPGTGNEKLF

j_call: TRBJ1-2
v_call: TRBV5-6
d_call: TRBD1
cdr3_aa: ASSPDRGMGGYT

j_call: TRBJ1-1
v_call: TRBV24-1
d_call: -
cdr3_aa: ATSDMAPEAF

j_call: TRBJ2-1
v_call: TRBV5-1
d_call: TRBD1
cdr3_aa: ASSPLFGTAYNEQF

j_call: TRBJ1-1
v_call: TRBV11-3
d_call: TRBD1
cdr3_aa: ASSPWDRDNTEAF

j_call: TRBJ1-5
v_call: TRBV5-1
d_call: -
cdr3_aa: ASSLGEANQPQH

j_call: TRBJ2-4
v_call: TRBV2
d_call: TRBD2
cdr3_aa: ASSEEALLSGRAVNIQY

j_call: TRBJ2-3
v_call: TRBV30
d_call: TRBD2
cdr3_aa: AWSGTSGSTDTQY